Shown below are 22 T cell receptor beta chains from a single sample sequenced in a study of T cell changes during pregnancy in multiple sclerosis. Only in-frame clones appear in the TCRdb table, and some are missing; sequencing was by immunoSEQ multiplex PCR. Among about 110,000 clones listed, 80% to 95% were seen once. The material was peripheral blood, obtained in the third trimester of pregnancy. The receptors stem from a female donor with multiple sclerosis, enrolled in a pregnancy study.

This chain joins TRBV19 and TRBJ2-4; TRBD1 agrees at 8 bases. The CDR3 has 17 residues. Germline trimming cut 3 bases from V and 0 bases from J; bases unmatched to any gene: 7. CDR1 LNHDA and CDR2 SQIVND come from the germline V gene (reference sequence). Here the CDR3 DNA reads TGTGCCAGTAGTATTCTCCCAGGGGGCAGAGCCAAAAACATTCAGTACTTC. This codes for CASSILPGGRAKNIQYF. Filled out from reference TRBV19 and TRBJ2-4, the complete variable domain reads DGGITQSPKYLFRKEGQNVTLSCEQNLNHDAMYWYRQDPGQGLRLIYYSQIVNDFQKGDIAEGYSVSREKKESFPLTVTSAQKNPTAFYLCASSILPGGRAKNIQYFGAGTRLSVL.

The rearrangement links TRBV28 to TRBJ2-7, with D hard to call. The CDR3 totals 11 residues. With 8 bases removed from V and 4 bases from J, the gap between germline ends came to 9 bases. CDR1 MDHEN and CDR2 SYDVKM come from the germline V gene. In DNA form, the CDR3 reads TGTGCCAGCCAATCCGGGTACGAGCAGTACTTC. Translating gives CASQSGYEQYF.

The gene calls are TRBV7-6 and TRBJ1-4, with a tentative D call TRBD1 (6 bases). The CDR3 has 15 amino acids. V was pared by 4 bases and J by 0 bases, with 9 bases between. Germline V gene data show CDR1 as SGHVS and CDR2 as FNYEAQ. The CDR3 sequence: CASSSRQATNEKLFF. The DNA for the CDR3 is TGTGCCAGCAGCTCTCGACAGGCAACTAATGAAAAACTGTTTTTT.

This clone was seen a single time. The CDR3 DNA is TGTGCCATCAGTCCGGGACAGGGGGCTGGGAACACTGAAGCTTTCTTT. Its translation: CAISPGQGAGNTEAFF. The chain carries TRBV10-3 and TRBJ1-1, with 12 bases identical to TRBD1. Trimming removed 5 bases from V and 1 base from J; junction bases left unmatched: 5. The CDR3 covers 16 residues. CDR1 ENHRY and CDR2 SYGVKD come from the germline V gene.

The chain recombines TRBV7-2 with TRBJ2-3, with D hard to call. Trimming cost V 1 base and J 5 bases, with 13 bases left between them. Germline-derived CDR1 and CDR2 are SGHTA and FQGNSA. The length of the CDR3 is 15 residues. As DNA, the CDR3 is TGTGCCAGCAGCTTAGGAGACACGGATGGAGATACGCAGTATTTT. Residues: CASSLGDTDGDTQYF.

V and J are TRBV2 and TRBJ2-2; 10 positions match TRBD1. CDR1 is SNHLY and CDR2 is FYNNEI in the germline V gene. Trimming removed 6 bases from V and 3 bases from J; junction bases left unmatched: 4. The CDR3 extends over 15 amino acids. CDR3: CASSRDRGYTGELFF. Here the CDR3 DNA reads TGTGCCAGCAGCCGGGACAGGGGATACACCGGGGAGCTGTTTTTT.

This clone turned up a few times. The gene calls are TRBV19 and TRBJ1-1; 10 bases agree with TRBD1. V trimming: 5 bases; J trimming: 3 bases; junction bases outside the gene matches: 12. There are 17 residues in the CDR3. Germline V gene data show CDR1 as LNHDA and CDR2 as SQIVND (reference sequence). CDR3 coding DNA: TGTGCCAGTAGTGCCGCCGGGACAGGGGCTCTGGACACTGAAGCTTTCTTT. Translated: CASSAAGTGALDTEAFF. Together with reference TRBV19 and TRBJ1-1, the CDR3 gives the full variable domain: DGGITQSPKYLFRKEGQNVTLSCEQNLNHDAMYWYRQDPGQGLRLIYYSQIVNDFQKGDIAEGYSVSREKKESFPLTVTSAQKNPTAFYLCASSAAGTGALDTEAFFGQGTRLTVV.

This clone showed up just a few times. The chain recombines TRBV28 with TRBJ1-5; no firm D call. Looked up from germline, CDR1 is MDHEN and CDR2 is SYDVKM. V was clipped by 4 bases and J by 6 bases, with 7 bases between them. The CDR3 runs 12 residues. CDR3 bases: TGTGCCAGCAGTTACGGGAGTCAGCCCCAGCATTTT. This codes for CASSYGSQPQHF.

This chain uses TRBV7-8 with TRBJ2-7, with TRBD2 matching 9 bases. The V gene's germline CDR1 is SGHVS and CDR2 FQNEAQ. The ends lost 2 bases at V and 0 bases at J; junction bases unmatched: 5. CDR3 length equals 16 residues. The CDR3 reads CASSLKSGGSSYEQYF. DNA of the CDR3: TGTGCCAGCAGCTTAAAGAGCGGGGGGAGCTCCTACGAGCAGTACTTC. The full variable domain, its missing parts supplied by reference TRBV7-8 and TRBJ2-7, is GAGVSQSPRYKVAKRGQDVALRCDPISGHVSLFWYQQALGQGPEFLTYFQNEAQLDKSGLPSDRFFAERPEGSVSTLKIQRTQQEDSAVYLCASSLKSGGSSYEQYFGPGTRLTVT.

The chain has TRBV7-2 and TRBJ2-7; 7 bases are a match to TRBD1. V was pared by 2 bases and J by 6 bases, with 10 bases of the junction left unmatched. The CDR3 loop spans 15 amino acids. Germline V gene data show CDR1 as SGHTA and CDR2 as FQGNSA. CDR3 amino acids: CASSLSRLSGGEQYF. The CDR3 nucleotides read TGTGCCAGCAGCTTATCCCGACTATCAGGGGGCGAGCAGTACTTC.

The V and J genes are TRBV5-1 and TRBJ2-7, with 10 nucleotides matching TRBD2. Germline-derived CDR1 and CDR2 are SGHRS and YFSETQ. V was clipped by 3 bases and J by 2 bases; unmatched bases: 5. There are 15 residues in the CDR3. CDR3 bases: TGCGCCAGCAGCTCCACTAGCGGGAAGGCCTACGAGCAGTACTTC. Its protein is CASSSTSGKAYEQYF.

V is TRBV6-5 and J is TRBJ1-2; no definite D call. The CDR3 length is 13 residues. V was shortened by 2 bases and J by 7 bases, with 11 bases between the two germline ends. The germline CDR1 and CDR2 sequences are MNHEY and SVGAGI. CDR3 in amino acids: CASSYGLGVGYTF. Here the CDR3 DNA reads TGTGCCAGCAGTTACGGGCTCGGGGTTGGCTACACCTTC.

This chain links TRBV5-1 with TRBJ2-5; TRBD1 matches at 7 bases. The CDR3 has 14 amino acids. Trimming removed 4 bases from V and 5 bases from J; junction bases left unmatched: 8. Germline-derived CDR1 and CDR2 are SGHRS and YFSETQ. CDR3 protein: CASSVGQDEETQYF. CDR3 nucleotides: TGCGCCAGCAGCGTTGGACAGGACGAGGAGACCCAGTACTTC.

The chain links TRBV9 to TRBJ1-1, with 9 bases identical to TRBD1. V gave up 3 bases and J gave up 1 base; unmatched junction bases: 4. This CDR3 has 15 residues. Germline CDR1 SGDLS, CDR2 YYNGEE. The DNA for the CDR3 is TGTGCCAGCAGCGCCGGGACAGGGTCGAACACTGAAGCTTTCTTT. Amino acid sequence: CASSAGTGSNTEAFF.

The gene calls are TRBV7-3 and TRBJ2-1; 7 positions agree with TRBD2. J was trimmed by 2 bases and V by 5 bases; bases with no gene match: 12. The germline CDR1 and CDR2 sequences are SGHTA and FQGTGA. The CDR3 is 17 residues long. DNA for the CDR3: TGTGCCAGCAGCCCGGGAAGTGGGAGGGCAACCTACAATGAGCAGTTCTTC. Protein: CASSPGSGRATYNEQFF.

The CDR3 region is CASSLAGQGSFSGGYTF. DNA for the CDR3: TGTGCCAGCAGCTTAGCCGGACAGGGGTCTTTTTCGGGTGGCTACACCTTC. The V call is TRBV7-2, the J call TRBJ1-2, with TRBD1 identical over 9 bases. The CDR3 length is 17 residues. Trimming cost V 0 bases and J 7 bases; bases outside gene matches: 12. CDR1 is SGHTA and CDR2 is FQGNSA in the germline V gene.

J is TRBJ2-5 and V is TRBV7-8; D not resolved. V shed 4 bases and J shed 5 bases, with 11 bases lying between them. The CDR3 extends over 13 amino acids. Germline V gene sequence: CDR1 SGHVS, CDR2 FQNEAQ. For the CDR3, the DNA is TGTGCCAGCAGCTCCCAGACCGGGGAGACCCAGTACTTC. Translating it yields CASSSQTGETQYF. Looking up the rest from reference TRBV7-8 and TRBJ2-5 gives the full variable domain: GAGVSQSPRYKVAKRGQDVALRCDPISGHVSLFWYQQALGQGPEFLTYFQNEAQLDKSGLPSDRFFAERPEGSVSTLKIQRTQQEDSAVYLCASSSQTGETQYFGPGTRLLVL.

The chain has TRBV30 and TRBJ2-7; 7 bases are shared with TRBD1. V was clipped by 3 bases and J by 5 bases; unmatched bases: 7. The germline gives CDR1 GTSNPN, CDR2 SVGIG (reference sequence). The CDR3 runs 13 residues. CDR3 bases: TGTGCCTGGAGCGCACAGGGGACCCACGAGCAGTACTTC. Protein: CAWSAQGTHEQYF.

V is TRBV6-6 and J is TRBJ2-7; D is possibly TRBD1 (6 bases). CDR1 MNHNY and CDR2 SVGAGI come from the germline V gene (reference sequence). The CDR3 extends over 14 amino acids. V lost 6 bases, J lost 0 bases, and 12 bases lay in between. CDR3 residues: CASRFTGSSYEQYF. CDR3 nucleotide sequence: TGTGCCAGCAGGTTCACAGGGAGCTCCTACGAGCAGTACTTC.

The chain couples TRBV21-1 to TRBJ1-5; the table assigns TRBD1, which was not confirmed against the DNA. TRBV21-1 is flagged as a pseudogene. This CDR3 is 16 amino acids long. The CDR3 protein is CARTWTGDRGTQPQHF. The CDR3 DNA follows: TGTGCCAGAACCTGGACAGGGGATAGGGGGACACAGCCCCAGCATTTT.

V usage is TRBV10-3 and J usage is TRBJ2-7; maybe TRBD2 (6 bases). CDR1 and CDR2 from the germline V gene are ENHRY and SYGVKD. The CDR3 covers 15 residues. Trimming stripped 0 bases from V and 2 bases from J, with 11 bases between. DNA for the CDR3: TGTGCCATCAGTGAGTCAGGAGGCGGGACCTACGAGCAGTACTTC. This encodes CAISESGGGTYEQYF.

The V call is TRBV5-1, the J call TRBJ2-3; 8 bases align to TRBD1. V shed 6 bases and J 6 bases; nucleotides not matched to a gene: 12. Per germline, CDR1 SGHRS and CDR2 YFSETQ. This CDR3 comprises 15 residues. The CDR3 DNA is TGCGCCAGCACCCGGACAGGGAACCGCGGGGATACGCAGTATTTT. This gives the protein CASTRTGNRGDTQYF.